This passage covers 10 T cell receptor beta chains from one sample sequenced in a study of T cell responses to AZD1222 COVID-19 vaccine. Assay: immunoSEQ multiplex PCR; the TCRdb copy retains only in-frame clones and omits some. The sample yields some 150,000 clones, 85% to 90% seen once. Material: peripheral blood, obtained on day 0 of AZD1222 vaccination. These TCRs come from an adult in good health.

The V and J genes are TRBV27 and TRBJ1-5; possible D gene TRBD1, 6 bases. The germline V and J ends were trimmed by 5 bases and 6 bases, with 17 bases remaining between them. The CDR3 has 15 amino acids. Germline values: CDR1 MNHEY, CDR2 SMNVEV (reference sequence). The CDR3 region is CASSPAEGGGQPQHF. The CDR3 DNA follows: TGTGCCAGCAGTCCAGCAGAGGGGGGAGGTCAGCCCCAGCATTTT.

The chain combines TRBV7-8 with TRBJ2-7; 7 bases fit TRBD1. Per the germline V gene, CDR1 is SGHVS and CDR2 is FQNEAQ. This CDR3 has 16 amino acids. V lost 5 bases and J lost 3; bases outside the gene matches: 13. The CDR3 sequence: CASSPTGVGVRYEQYF. The CDR3 bases are TGTGCCAGCAGCCCAACAGGGGTGGGAGTACGCTACGAGCAGTACTTC.

The chain is built from TRBV29-1 and TRBJ2-1, with 8 bases fitting TRBD1. V trimming: 7 bases; J trimming: 8 bases; junction bases outside the gene matches: 10. The CDR3 has 13 amino acids. Per the germline V gene, CDR1 is SQVTM and CDR2 is ANQGSEA. The CDR3 loop is CSAGQVLLDEQFF. The CDR3 nucleotides are TGCAGCGCGGGACAGGTTCTACTCGATGAGCAGTTCTTC.

Written as DNA, the CDR3 is TGTGCCAGCAGCAAAGCGGGGGCGCAGGGATTAAACACTGAAGCTTTCTTT. Translated, it gives CASSKAGAQGLNTEAFF. The chain is built from TRBV21-1 and TRBJ1-1; the table's D call, TRBD1, has no DNA check behind it. TRBV21-1 constitutes a pseudogene. This CDR3 is built from 17 residues.

This clone has only one observation. DNA for the CDR3: TGTGCCAGCAGTTCGAGGGGACAGTCGGCGGGAAATTCACCCCTCCACTTT. Its protein product is CASSSRGQSAGNSPLHF. The chain employs TRBV6-2 or TRBV6-3 and TRBJ1-6, with 7 bases fitting TRBD1. The CDR3 has 17 residues. V dropped 4 bases and J dropped 7; count of bases not matched to a gene: 13. Per the germline V gene, CDR1 is MNHEY and CDR2 is SVGEGT.

The V gene is TRBV19, the J gene TRBJ1-1, with D possibly matching TRBD1 (5 bases). Trimming took off 7 bases at V and 3 bases at J, with 9 bases between the two ends. The germline V gene encodes CDR1 LNHDA and CDR2 SQIVND (reference sequence). The CDR3 spans 12 residues. In nucleotides, the CDR3 is TGTGCCAGTAAACAGGCCTACACTGAAGCTTTCTTT. It encodes CASKQAYTEAFF. The whole variable domain, filled in from reference TRBV19 and TRBJ1-1, reads DGGITQSPKYLFRKEGQNVTLSCEQNLNHDAMYWYRQDPGQGLRLIYYSQIVNDFQKGDIAEGYSVSREKKESFPLTVTSAQKNPTAFYLCASKQAYTEAFFGQGTRLTVV.

This chain links TRBV6-6 with TRBJ1-6; maybe TRBD1 (5 bases). In germline, CDR1 is MNHNY, CDR2 SVGAGI (reference sequence). V was clipped by 5 bases and J by 7 bases, with 12 bases between them. CDR3 length equals 14 residues. CDR3 sequence: CASSKTARNSPLHF. The DNA of the CDR3 is TGTGCCAGCAGTAAGACAGCCCGAAATTCACCCCTCCACTTT.

This rearrangement joins TRBV4-3 to TRBJ2-7, with D perhaps TRBD2 (5 bases). Trimming left V 0 bases short and J 6 bases short, with 15 bases between. CDR3 length equals 15 residues. CDR1 is LGHNA and CDR2 is YSLEER in the germline V gene. CDR3 sequence: CASSQDWIAGGEQYF. The DNA for the CDR3 is TGCGCCAGCAGCCAAGATTGGATAGCCGGAGGCGAGCAGTACTTC.

This chain connects TRBV14 to TRBJ1-1; D unresolved. The length of the CDR3 is 13 residues. Trimming pared 0 bases from V and 1 base from J, leaving 3 bases between. Germline V gene lookup returns CDR1 SGHDN and CDR2 FVKESK. DNA for the CDR3: TGTGCCAGCAGCCAAGACCGGAACACTGAAGCTTTCTTT. Protein product: CASSQDRNTEAFF.

The rearrangement joins TRBV5-8 to TRBJ1-5; D perhaps matches TRBD1 (5 bases). The ends were cut back, 6 bases at V and 0 bases at J, with 13 bases in the middle. This CDR3 has 15 residues. CDR1 SGHTS and CDR2 YDEGEE come from the germline V gene. The CDR3 sequence: CASTFGGVSNQPQHF. The CDR3 DNA reads as TGTGCCAGCACCTTCGGGGGGGTTAGCAATCAGCCCCAGCATTTT.